These 7 T cell receptor beta chains came from one sample sequenced in a study of a mutant IDH1 vaccine in newly diagnosed glioma. Sequencing was performed with immunoSEQ multiplex PCR; in TCRdb, only in-frame clones are kept and a portion is missing. The data hold around 49,000 clones, with just under 80% observed a single time. Specified time point: week 5, during vaccination. Vaccine doses each comprised 300 ug of mutant IDH1 20-mer peptide, with topical imiquimod. The antigens for these receptors are not known. The sample in question was PBMCs, obtained from a glioma patient whose treatment included an IDH1 peptide vaccine. The receptors come from a man aged 45-65 years with glioma.

Only one count was recorded for this clone. As DNA, the CDR3 is TGTGCCAGCAGGGCGGGGACCTTTAGCAATCAGCCCCAGCATTTT. This sequence encodes CASRAGTFSNQPQHF. This chain connects TRBV2 to TRBJ1-5; possible D gene TRBD1, 5 bases. The CDR3 loop spans 15 amino acids. With 6 bases removed from V and 0 bases from J, the gap between germline ends came to 12 bases. Per the germline V gene, CDR1 is SNHLY and CDR2 is FYNNEI.

The chain couples TRBV4-1 to TRBJ1-5; D gene ambiguous. Trimming removed 0 bases at V and 3 bases at J, with 9 bases between. Per the germline V gene, CDR1 is MGHRA and CDR2 is YSYEKL. The CDR3 extends over 15 amino acids. Here the CDR3 reads CASSQDGQNNQPQHF. In DNA form, the CDR3 reads TGCGCCAGCAGCCAAGACGGGCAGAACAATCAGCCCCAGCATTTT.

The gene calls are TRBV11-2 and TRBJ1-3; 7 nucleotides agree with TRBD1. The J segment lost 0 bases and the V segment lost 1 base, leaving 0 bases of the junction unmatched. This CDR3 region has 15 residues. Germline assignment: CDR1 SGHAT and CDR2 FQNNGV. The CDR3 reads CASSLGDSSGNTIYF. Here the CDR3 DNA reads TGTGCCAGCAGCTTAGGGGACAGCTCTGGAAACACCATATATTTT.

CDR3 region: CSVGNQGSQPQHF. DNA of the CDR3: TGCAGCGTTGGGAATCAGGGAAGCCAGCCCCAGCATTTT. The J gene is TRBJ1-5, the V gene TRBV29-1; perhaps TRBD1 as D (5 bases). This CDR3 is built from 13 residues. V gave up 4 bases and J gave up 7 bases, with 14 bases separating them. The V gene's germline CDR1 is SQVTM and CDR2 ANQGSEA.

On this clone itself: The junction does not match germline at one end; this may be a read error. This chain links TRBV6-5 with TRBJ1-3; D ambiguous. Germline CDR1 and CDR2: MNHEY and SVGAGI. There are 14 residues in the CDR3. The CDR3 sequence: CASSRAETGNAIYF. The CDR3 DNA is TGTGCCAGCAGTAGAGCCGAAACTGGAAACGCCATATATTTT.

With respect to this clone: The germline gene is not matched at one end of the junction; a read error may be the cause. The chain joins TRBV7-2 to TRBJ2-7; 11 bases align to TRBD2. The CDR3 is 14 amino acids. Germline loops: CDR1 SGHTA, CDR2 FQGNSA. CDR3 protein: CASRLAGGSYEQYF. The CDR3 bases are TGTGCCAGCAGGTTAGCGGGGGGGTCCTACGAGCAGTACTTC.

V is TRBV29-1 and J is TRBJ1-4, with D possibly matching TRBD1 (5 bases). The CDR3 length is 15 residues. Germline V gene data show CDR1 as SQVTM and CDR2 as ANQGSEA. V lost 6 bases and J lost 0, with 14 bases in between. As DNA, the CDR3 is TGCAGCGTATCGGACACCCTTTCAACTAATGAAAAACTGTTTTTT. Protein product: CSVSDTLSTNEKLFF.